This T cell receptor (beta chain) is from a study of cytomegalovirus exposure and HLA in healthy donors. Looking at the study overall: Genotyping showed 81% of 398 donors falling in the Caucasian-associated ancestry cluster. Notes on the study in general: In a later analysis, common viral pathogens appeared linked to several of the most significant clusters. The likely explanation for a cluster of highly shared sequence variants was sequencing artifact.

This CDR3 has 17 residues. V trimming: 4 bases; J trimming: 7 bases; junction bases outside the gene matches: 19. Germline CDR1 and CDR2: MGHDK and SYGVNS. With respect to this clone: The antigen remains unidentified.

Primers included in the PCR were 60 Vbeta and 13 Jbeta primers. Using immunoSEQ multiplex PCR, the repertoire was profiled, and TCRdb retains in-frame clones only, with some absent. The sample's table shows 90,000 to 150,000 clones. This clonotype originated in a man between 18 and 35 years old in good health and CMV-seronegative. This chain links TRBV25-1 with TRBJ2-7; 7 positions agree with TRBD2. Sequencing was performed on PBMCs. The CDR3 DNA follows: TGTGCCAGCAGTGGATCCCTCAGCGGGGAAGGCCGCCAGGAGCAGTACTTC. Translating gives CASSGSLSGEGRQEQYF.